This T cell receptor beta chain originates from a study of T cell responses to AZD1222 COVID-19 vaccine. As to this clone: The antigen remains unidentified.

This CDR3 is 15 amino acids long. Germline CDR1 is LNHDA and CDR2 is SQIVND (reference sequence). The ends lost 6 bases at V and 5 bases at J; junction bases unmatched: 12. Assay: immunoSEQ multiplex PCR; the TCRdb copy retains only in-frame clones and omits some. In the table there are fewer than 150,000 clones, around 92% of which are singletons. Study results and caveats: Repertoires were sampled only after the peak T cell response. A rise in Spike-specific TCR breadth and depth followed two AZD1222 doses. Spike regions recognized by vaccine-associated CD4 TCRs spanned the protein, led by 160-218 and 743-854. Donors were mostly white British, more females; clonal diversity possibly underestimated.

Sequenced here: peripheral blood, sampled 28 days after the second AZD1222 dose. The TCR was taken from an adult who received the AZD1222 COVID-19 vaccine. V is TRBV19 and J is TRBJ1-1; 7 positions match TRBD1. The chain's CDR3 is CASRIYDRVGTEAFF. CDR3 in DNA: TGTGCCAGTAGGATCTACGACAGGGTAGGTACTGAAGCTTTCTTT. The entire variable domain, with the rest obtained from reference TRBV19 and TRBJ1-1, is as follows: DGGITQSPKYLFRKEGQNVTLSCEQNLNHDAMYWYRQDPGQGLRLIYYSQIVNDFQKGDIAEGYSVSREKKESFPLTVTSAQKNPTAFYLCASRIYDRVGTEAFFGQGTRLTVV.